The 6 T cell receptor beta chains in this list originate from one sample, sequenced in a study of vaccination effects on CD4 cells after COVID-19. The antigens for these receptors are not known. Expansion of antigen-specific CD4+ T cells with viral peptide pools was carried out by the ViraFEST assay before sequencing. Following 10 days of culture, CD4+ T cells were isolated. Either the BNT162b2 or mRNA-1273 vaccine was given to participants in two doses. The assay was immunoSEQ multiplex PCR, and TCRdb's table has in-frame clones only and misses some. The sample includes tens of thousands of clones, approximately 73% of them seen just once. The specimen was CD4+ T cells from PBMCs cultured with HCoV-229E spike peptides, collected after COVID-19 vaccination. The receptors come from a human donor who received a COVID-19 vaccine.

This clone appeared a few times. The chain carries TRBV9 and TRBJ2-2; 10 nucleotides align to TRBD2. Germline assignment: CDR1 SGDLS and CDR2 YYNGEE. With V trimmed by 0 bases and J by 2 bases, 10 bases remained unmatched. The CDR3 has 19 amino acids. The CDR3 loop reads CASSVEGLAGVGNTGELFF. DNA for the CDR3: TGTGCCAGCAGCGTAGAGGGGCTAGCGGGGGTGGGAAACACCGGGGAGCTGTTTTTT. Complete variable domain (other parts from reference TRBV9 and TRBJ2-2): DSGVTQTPKHLITATGQRVTLRCSPRSGDLSVYWYQQSLDQGLQFLIQYYNGEERAKGNILERFSAQQFPDLHSELNLSSLELGDSALYFCASSVEGLAGVGNTGELFFGEGSRLTVL.

The rearrangement uses TRBV24-1 and TRBJ2-5; 8 nucleotides align to TRBD1. Germline assignment: CDR1 KGHDR and CDR2 SFDVKD. CDR3 length: 16 residues. Unmatched junction bases numbered 10, after V lost 3 bases and J lost 5 bases. The DNA of the CDR3 is TGTGCCACCAGTGATCCGACGACAGGGGTCTCCGAGACCCAGTACTTC. This translates into CATSDPTTGVSETQYF.

V gene TRBV18 combines with J gene TRBJ1-1; TRBD1 might be the D (5 bases). V shed 4 bases and J shed 1 base, with 13 bases lying between them. Germline V CDR1 and CDR2: KGHSH, LQKENI. The CDR3 length is 15 residues. CDR3 bases: TGTGCCAGCTCACAGGGGCCCATCCCGAACACTGAAGCTTTCTTT. This sequence encodes CASSQGPIPNTEAFF.

CDR3 in amino acids: CASSLSWQGDQPQHF. For the CDR3, the DNA is TGTGCCAGCAGCTTAAGTTGGCAGGGAGATCAGCCCCAGCATTTT. J is TRBJ1-5 and V is TRBV7-3; possibly TRBD1 for D (5 bases). Germline CDR1 reads SGHTA; CDR2 reads FQGTGA. This CDR3 region has 15 residues. V lost 1 base to trimming and J lost 5 bases, with 12 bases between them.

The V gene is TRBV5-1, the J gene TRBJ2-7, with D unclear. Germline CDR1 and CDR2: SGHRS and YFSETQ. Trimming shortened V by 6 bases and J by 7 bases, and 20 bases separated the two germline ends. There are 14 residues in the CDR3. The CDR3 region is CASNLPAKLGEQYV. CDR3 DNA: TGCGCCAGCAATCTACCGGCCAAATTGGGGGAGCAGTACGTC.

This clone has more than one count but fewer than ten. V gene TRBV5-8 combines with J gene TRBJ2-1, with 12 bases fitting TRBD1. CDR1 and CDR2 from the germline V gene are SGHTS and YDEGEE. The junction had 8 bases not matched to a gene; V was cut back by 5 bases and J by 8 bases. The CDR3 runs 15 residues. CDR3 coding DNA: TGTGCCAGCAGGCGACCGGGACAGGGGGCCGATGAGCAGTTCTTC. Translation: CASRRPGQGADEQFF. Complete variable domain (other parts from reference TRBV5-8 and TRBJ2-1): EAGVTQSPTHLIKTRGQQATLRCSPISGHTSVYWYQQALGLGLQFLLWYDEGEERNRGNFPPRFSGRQFPNYSSELNVNALELEDSALYLCASRRPGQGADEQFFGPGTRLTVL.